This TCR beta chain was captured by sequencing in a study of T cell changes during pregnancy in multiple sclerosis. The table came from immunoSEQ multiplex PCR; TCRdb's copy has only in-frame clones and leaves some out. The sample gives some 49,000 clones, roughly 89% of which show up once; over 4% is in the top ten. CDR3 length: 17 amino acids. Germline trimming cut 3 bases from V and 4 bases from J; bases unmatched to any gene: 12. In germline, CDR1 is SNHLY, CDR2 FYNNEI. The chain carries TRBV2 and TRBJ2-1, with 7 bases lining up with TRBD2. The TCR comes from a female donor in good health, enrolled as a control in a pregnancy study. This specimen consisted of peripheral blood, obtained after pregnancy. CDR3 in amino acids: CASSEGSRRESYNEQFF. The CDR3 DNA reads TGTGCCAGCAGTGAGGGTTCTAGGCGGGAGTCATACAATGAGCAGTTCTTC.